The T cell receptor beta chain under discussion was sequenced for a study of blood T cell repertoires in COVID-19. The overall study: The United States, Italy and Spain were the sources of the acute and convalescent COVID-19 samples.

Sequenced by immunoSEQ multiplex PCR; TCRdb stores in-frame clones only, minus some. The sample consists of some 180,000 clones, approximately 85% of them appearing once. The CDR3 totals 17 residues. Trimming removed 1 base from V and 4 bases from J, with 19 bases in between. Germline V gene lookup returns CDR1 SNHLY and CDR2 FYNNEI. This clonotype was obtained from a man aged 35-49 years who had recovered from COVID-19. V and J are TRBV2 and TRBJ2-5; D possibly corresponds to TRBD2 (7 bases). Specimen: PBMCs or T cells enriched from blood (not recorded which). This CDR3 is CASSEGRGGGRRETQYF. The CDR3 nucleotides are TGTGCCAGCAGTGAAGGTCGGGGAGGGGGTCGGAGAGAGACCCAGTACTTC.